Presented here are 2 T cell receptor beta chains from one specimen sequenced in a study of T cell responses to AZD1222 COVID-19 vaccine. Profiled with immunoSEQ multiplex PCR; TCRdb holds only in-frame clones, not every one. The data show about 90,000 clones, with 75% to 90% seen just once and roughly 4.5% held by the top ten. The source was peripheral blood, collected 28 days after the second AZD1222 dose. Receptor source: an adult who received the AZD1222 COVID-19 vaccine.

The rearrangement uses TRBV3-1 (or the pseudogene TRBV3-2) and TRBJ2-3; TRBD2 matches at 10 bases. The germline CDR1 and CDR2 sequences are LGHDT and YNNKEL (reference sequence). V lost 3 bases and J lost 8; bases outside the gene matches: 14. The CDR3 loop spans 17 amino acids. CDR3 loop: CASSHSTSGARAGTQYF. Here the CDR3 DNA reads TGTGCCAGCAGCCATAGCACTAGCGGGGCCCGGGCGGGTACGCAGTATTTT.

This chain uses TRBV29-1 with TRBJ2-7; D may correspond to TRBD1 or TRBD2 (5 bases each). This CDR3 has 14 amino acids. V was trimmed by 3 bases and J by 1 base, leaving 13 bases between them. CDR1 is SQVTM, CDR2 ANQGSEA, per germline. The CDR3 sequence is CSVEGDGWSYEQYF. CDR3 coding DNA: TGCAGCGTTGAGGGGGACGGTTGGTCCTACGAGCAGTACTTC.